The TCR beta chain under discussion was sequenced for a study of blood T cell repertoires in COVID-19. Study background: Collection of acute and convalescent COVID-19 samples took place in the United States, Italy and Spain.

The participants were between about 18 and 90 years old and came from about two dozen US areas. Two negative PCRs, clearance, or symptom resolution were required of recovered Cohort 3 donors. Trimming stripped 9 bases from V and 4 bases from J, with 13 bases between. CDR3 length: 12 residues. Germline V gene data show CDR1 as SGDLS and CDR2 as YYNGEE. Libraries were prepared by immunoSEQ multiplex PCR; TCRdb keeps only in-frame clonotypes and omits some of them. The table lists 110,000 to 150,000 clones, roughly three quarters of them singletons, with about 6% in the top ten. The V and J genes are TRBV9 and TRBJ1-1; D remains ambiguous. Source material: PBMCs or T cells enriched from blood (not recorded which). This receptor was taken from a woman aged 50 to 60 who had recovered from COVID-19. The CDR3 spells CATGGLATEAFF. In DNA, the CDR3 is TGTGCCACCGGAGGTTTAGCCACTGAAGCTTTCTTT.